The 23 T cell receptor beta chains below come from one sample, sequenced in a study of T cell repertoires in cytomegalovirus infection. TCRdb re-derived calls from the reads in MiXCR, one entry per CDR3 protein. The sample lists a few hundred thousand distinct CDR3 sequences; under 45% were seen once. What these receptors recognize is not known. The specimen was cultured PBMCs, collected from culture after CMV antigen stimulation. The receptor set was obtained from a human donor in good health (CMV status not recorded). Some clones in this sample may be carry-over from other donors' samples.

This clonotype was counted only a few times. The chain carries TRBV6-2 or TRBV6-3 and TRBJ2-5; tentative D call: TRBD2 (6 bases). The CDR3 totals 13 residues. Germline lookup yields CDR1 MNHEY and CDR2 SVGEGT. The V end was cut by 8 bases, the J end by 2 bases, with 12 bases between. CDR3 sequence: CASRLGGQETQYF. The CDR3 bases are TGTGCCAGCCGCCTCGGAGGGCAAGAGACCCAGTACTTC.

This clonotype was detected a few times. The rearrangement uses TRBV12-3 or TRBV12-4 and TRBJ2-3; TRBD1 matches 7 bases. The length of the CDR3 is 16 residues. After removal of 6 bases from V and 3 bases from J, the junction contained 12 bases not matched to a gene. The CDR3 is CASRPGRDRLTDTQYF. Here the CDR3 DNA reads TGTGCCAGCAGACCTGGTCGGGACAGATTGACAGATACGCAGTATTTT.

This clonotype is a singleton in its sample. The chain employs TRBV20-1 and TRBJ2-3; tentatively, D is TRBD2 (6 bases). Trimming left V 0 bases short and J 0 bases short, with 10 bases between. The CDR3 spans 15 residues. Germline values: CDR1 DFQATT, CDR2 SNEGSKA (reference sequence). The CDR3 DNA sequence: TGCAGTGCTAGAGATCACAGCGGGAGCACAGATACGCAGTATTTT. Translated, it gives CSARDHSGSTDTQYF.

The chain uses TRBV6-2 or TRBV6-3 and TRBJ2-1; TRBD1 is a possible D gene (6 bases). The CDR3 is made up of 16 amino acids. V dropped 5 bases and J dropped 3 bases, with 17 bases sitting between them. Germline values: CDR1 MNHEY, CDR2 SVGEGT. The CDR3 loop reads CASSTYPGTSYNEQFF. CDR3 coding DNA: TGTGCCAGCAGTACGTACCCCGGGACAAGCTACAATGAGCAGTTCTTC.

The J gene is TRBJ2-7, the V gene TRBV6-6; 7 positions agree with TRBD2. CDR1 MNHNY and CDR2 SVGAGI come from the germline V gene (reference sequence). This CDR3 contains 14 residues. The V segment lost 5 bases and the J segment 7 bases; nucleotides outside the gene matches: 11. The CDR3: CASSVTGRGEEQYF. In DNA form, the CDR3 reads TGTGCCAGCAGTGTGACGGGCCGGGGGGAAGAGCAGTACTTC.

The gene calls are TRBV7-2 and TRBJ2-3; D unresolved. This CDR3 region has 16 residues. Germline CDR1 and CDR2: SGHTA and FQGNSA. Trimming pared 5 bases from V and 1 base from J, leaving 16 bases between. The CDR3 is CASSPSVWRRTDTQYF. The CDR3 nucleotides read TGTGCCAGCAGCCCATCGGTCTGGCGACGCACAGATACGCAGTATTTT.

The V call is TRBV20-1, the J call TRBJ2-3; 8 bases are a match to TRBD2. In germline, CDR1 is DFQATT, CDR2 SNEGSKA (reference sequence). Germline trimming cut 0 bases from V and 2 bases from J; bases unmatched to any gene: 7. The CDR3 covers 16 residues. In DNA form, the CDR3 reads TGCAGTGCTAGAGATCGGGGGGGGGCCGTCACAGATACGCAGTATTTT. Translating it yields CSARDRGGAVTDTQYF.

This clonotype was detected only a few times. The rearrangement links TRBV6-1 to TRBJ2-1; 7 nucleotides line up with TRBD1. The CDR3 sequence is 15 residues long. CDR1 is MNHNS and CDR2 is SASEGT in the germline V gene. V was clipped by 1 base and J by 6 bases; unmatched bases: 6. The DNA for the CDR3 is TGTGCCAGCAGTGAAGGAAGGGGGCAGATCAATGAGCAGTTCTTC. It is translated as CASSEGRGQINEQFF.

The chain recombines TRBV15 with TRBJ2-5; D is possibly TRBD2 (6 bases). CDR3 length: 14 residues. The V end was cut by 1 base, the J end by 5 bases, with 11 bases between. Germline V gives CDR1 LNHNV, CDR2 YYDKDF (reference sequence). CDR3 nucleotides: TGTGCCACCAGCAGAGCCGGGAGAGGGGAGACCCAGTACTTC. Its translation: CATSRAGRGETQYF.

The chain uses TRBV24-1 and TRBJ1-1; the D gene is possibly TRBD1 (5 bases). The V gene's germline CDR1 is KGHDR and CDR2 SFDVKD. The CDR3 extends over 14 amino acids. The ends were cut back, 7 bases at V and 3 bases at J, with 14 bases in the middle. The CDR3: CATRSGGEDTEAFF. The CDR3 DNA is TGTGCCACCAGGTCGGGGGGGGAGGACACTGAAGCTTTCTTT.

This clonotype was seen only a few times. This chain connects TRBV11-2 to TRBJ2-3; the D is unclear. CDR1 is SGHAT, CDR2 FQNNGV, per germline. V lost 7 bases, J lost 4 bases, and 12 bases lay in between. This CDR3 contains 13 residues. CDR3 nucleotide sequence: TGTGCCAGCACCCTACAACGACCAGATACGCAGTATTTT. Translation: CASTLQRPDTQYF.

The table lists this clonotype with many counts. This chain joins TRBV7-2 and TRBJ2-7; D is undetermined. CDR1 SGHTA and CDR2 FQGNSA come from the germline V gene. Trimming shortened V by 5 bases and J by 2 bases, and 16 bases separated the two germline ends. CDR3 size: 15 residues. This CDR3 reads CASSLQTYNPYEQYF. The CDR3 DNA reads TGTGCCAGCAGCCTCCAGACTTACAACCCCTACGAGCAGTACTTC.

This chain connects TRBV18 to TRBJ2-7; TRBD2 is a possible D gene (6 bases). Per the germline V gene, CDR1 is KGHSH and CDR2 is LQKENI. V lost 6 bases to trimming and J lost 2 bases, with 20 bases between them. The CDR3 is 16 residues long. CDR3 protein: CASSRRRGNDAYEQYF. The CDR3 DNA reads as TGTGCCAGCTCCCGCAGGCGGGGTAATGACGCCTACGAGCAGTACTTC.

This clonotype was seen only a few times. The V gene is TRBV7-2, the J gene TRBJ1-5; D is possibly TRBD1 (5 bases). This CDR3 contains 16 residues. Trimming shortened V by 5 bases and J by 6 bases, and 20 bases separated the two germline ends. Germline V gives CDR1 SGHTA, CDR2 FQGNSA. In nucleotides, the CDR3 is TGTGCCAGCAGCCCCCGGGGGGGGGGTCCTGGTCAGCCCCAGCATTTT. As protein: CASSPRGGGPGQPQHF.

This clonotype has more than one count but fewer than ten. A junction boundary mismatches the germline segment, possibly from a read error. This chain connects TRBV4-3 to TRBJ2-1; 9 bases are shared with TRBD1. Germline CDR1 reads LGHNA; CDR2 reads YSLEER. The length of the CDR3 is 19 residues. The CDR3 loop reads CASSEEKTAGTGFYNEQFF. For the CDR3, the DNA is TGCGCCAGCAGCGAAGAGAAAACCGCCGGGACAGGGTTTTACAATGAGCAGTTCTTC.

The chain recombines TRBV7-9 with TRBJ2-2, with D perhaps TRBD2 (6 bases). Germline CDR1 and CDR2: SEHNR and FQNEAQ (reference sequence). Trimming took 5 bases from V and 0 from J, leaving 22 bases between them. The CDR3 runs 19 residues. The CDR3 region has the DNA TGTGCCAGCAGCGATCGCGCAGTCGAAGGGACTCCGAACACCGGGGAGCTGTTTTTT. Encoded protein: CASSDRAVEGTPNTGELFF.

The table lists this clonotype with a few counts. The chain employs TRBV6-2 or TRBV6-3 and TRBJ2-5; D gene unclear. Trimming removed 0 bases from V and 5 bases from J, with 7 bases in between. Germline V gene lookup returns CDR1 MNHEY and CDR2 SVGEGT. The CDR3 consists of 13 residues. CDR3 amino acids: CASSYSGAETQYF. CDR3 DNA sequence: TGTGCCAGCAGTTACTCAGGAGCTGAGACCCAGTACTTC.

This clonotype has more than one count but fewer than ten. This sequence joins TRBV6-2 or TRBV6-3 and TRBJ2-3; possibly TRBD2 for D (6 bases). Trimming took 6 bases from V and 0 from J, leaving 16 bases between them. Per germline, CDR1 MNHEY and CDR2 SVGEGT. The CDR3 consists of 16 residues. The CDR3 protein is CASSQGWAGSTDTQYF. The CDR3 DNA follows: TGTGCCAGCAGCCAAGGTTGGGCGGGAAGCACAGATACGCAGTATTTT.

The CDR3, as DNA: TGTGCCAGCAGTTTGACGAGTCCGGGACAGAGTTATGGCTACACCTTC. Translation gives CASSLTSPGQSYGYTF. The chain recombines TRBV28 with TRBJ1-2; 7 bases fit TRBD1. With V trimmed by 3 bases and J by 5 bases, 12 bases remained unmatched. Germline V gives CDR1 MDHEN, CDR2 SYDVKM. CDR3 size: 16 residues.

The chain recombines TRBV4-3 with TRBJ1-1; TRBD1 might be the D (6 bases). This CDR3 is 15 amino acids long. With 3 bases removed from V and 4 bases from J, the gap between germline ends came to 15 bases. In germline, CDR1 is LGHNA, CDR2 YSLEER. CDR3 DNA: TGCGCCAGCAGCCAGGCGGGAGTCAGGGGCACTGAAGCTTTCTTT. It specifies CASSQAGVRGTEAFF.

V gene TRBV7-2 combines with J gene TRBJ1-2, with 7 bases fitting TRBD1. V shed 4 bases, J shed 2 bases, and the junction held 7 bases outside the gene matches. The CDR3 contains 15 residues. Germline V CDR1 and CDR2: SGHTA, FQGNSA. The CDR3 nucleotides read TGTGCCAGCAGCTACACCCCGGACAGGAACTATGGCTACACCTTC. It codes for CASSYTPDRNYGYTF.

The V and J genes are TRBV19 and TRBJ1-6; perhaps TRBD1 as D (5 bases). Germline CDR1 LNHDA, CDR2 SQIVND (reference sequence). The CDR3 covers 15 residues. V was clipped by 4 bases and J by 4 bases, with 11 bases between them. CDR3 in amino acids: CASSRGTAYNSPLHF. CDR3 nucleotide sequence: TGTGCCAGTAGTAGGGGGACGGCGTATAATTCACCCCTCCACTTT.

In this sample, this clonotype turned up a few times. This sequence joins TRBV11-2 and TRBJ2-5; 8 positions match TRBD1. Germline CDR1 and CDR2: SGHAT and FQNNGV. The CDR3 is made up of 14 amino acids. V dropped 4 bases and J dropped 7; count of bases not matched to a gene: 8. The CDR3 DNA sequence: TGTGCCAGCAGCTCCACAACAGGGACAGGGACCCAGTACTTC. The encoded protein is CASSSTTGTGTQYF.